These T cell receptor beta chains were read from a single sample in a study of T-cell reconstitution after alpha-beta-depleted transplantation in children. Via MiXCR, TCRdb re-called the PCR reads, giving one row per CDR3 protein. The sample carries 350,000 to 500,000 distinct CDR3 sequences, roughly 43% recorded once. The material was PBMCs, obtained before TCRalphabeta/CD19-depleted stem cell transplant. The receptors were gathered from a girl aged 2 to 9 with aplastic anemia, due to receive a stem cell transplant. Each CDR3 is given without its conserved first and last residue. Each record gives: V gene, D gene, J gene, CDR3 protein. D genes are given only for firm matches.

V: TRBV4-2
D: TRBD1
J: TRBJ1-1
CDR3: ASSPVGTGATEAF

V: TRBV28
D: -
J: TRBJ2-7
CDR3: ASSFFGRGDEQY

V: TRBV20-1
D: TRBD2
J: TRBJ2-4
CDR3: SATDALANIQY

V: TRBV19
D: -
J: TRBJ1-1
CDR3: ASSSYRSTEAF

V: TRBV20-1
D: TRBD1
J: TRBJ2-3
CDR3: SAAIQGIGDTQY

V: TRBV7-8
D: TRBD2
J: TRBJ2-1
CDR3: ASSLVSGSSYEQF

V: TRBV20-1
D: -
J: TRBJ1-6
CDR3: SGKAEANSPLH

V: TRBV16
D: TRBD1
J: TRBJ2-2
CDR3: ASSRKTGANTGELF

V: TRBV5-1
D: -
J: TRBJ2-1
CDR3: ASSLFGTDNEQF

V: TRBV4-1
D: TRBD2
J: TRBJ2-1
CDR3: ASSQDSASGRAYEQF

V: TRBV3-1
D: TRBD2
J: TRBJ2-3
CDR3: ASNPGGLAGPDTQY

V: TRBV5-1
D: -
J: TRBJ1-1
CDR3: ASSLARTTEAF

V: TRBV5-1
D: -
J: TRBJ2-7
CDR3: ASSFQGSSYEQY

V: TRBV27
D: -
J: TRBJ2-7
CDR3: ASKFTQVTYEQY

V: TRBV6-1
D: -
J: TRBJ1-2
CDR3: ASSEAGSVYGYT

V: TRBV7-2
D: -
J: TRBJ2-3
CDR3: ASSLLQGETQY

V: TRBV5-1
D: -
J: TRBJ2-1
CDR3: ASSLPIRQGGYEQF

V: TRBV28
D: TRBD1
J: TRBJ2-3
CDR3: ASSLTGEGTDTQY

V: TRBV10-3
D: TRBD1
J: TRBJ2-3
CDR3: AISESTGVSSPSTDTQY

V: TRBV5-1
D: -
J: TRBJ2-3
CDR3: ASSPGFTDTQY

V: TRBV29-1
D: -
J: TRBJ2-1
CDR3: SVLSLYNEQF

V: TRBV5-1
D: TRBD2
J: TRBJ2-1
CDR3: ASSPTSGGANEQF

V: TRBV20-1
D: -
J: TRBJ2-6
CDR3: SASNRDRGLLANVLT

V: TRBV6-6
D: -
J: TRBJ1-2
CDR3: ASSYRGDGYT